This T cell receptor beta chain comes out of a study of technical replicates of blood from a few donors. Trimming at V came to 7 bases and at J to 0 bases, leaving 3 bases not matched to a gene. CDR1 and CDR2 (germline): SGHRS, YFSETQ. This CDR3 region has 16 residues. The table came from immunoSEQ multiplex PCR; TCRdb's copy has only in-frame clones and leaves some out. The table lists about 97,000 clones, about 95% of them singletons. The TCR was taken from a human donor in good health. Sequencing input: T cells isolated from PBMCs. The chain carries TRBV5-1 and TRBJ2-6; 11 bases line up with TRBD1. The CDR3 here is CASGQGAPSGANVLTF. CDR3 bases: TGCGCCAGCGGACAGGGGGCTCCCTCTGGGGCCAACGTCCTGACTTTC.